This entry lists 4 T cell receptor beta chains sequenced from one sample in a study of CD8 T cells in Susac syndrome (dated by TCRdb to between 2018 and 2021). Libraries were built with the immunoSEQ multiplex PCR assay. RNA was extracted using the RNeasy kit, and about 0.45 to 1 microgram was reverse transcribed with random hexamers. In-frame beta chains were kept once TCRdb had trimmed the public reads at Q25 with fastp and called clones with MiXCR. Merged by CDR3 protein, the rows form single entries marked with the most common genes and DNA. Present in this sample are about 60,000 distinct CDR3 sequences, more than 90% of which were seen just once. In total, the top ten clones hold approximately 0.21% of the sample. Specimen: CD8+ T cells from PBMCs. Source of these receptors: a human donor in good health.

The chain joins TRBV6-5 to TRBJ2-1, with TRBD2 matching over 10 bases. The CDR3 has 15 amino acids. V lost 6 bases, J lost 2 bases, and 4 bases stayed unmatched. CDR1 and CDR2 (germline): MNHEY, SVGAGI. The CDR3 bases are TGTGCCAGCAGCAATAGCGGGGGGACCTACAATGAGCAGTTCTTC. Amino acids: CASSNSGGTYNEQFF.

V and J are TRBV4-3 and TRBJ1-4; D is perhaps TRBD1 (5 bases). The length of the CDR3 is 14 residues. Trimming shortened V by 0 bases and J by 7 bases, and 9 bases separated the two germline ends. Germline assignment: CDR1 LGHNA and CDR2 YSLEER. The DNA of the CDR3 is TGCGCCAGCAGCCAAGATAGGGGAGGTGAAAAACTGTTTTTT. This codes for CASSQDRGGEKLFF.

This clonotype was detected once. The gene calls are TRBV14 and TRBJ2-7, with D perhaps TRBD1 or TRBD2 (5 bases each). Germline V gives CDR1 SGHDN, CDR2 FVKESK. V was shortened by 3 bases and J by 0 bases, with 12 bases between the two germline ends. The CDR3 contains 15 residues. CDR3 residues: CASSHRGSSSYEQYF. CDR3 sequence (DNA): TGTGCCAGCAGCCACCGGGGCTCGAGCTCCTACGAGCAGTACTTC.

This chain uses TRBV3-1 with TRBJ2-7, with D possibly being TRBD2 (6 bases). This CDR3 is built from 19 residues. With 2 bases removed from V and 10 bases from J, the gap between germline ends came to 33 bases. The germline V gene has CDR1 LGHDT and CDR2 YNNKEL (reference sequence). The CDR3: CASSQRDGRLGGAGKQQYF. DNA of the CDR3: TGTGCCAGCAGCCAACGGGACGGGAGACTAGGTGGGGCGGGCAAACAACAGTACTTC.